Included here is one TCR beta chain sequence, with context. Which antigen it targets is not known. Base qualities are not recorded, but no much larger clone differs from it by a single base. The trial excluded patients who had a history of autoimmune disease or were on systemic immunosuppression. Peripheral blood for TCR sequencing was collected from all dose cohorts at baseline, on cycle 4 day 1, and on cycle 7 day 1. The samples were drawn from a first-in-human, open-label, multicenter phase I dose-escalation trial of ivuxolimab. Adults with locally advanced or metastatic melanoma, renal cell, hepatocellular, or head and neck squamous cell carcinoma were enrolled in the trial. CD4+ and CD8+ T cells were sorted separately from peripheral blood before TCR sequencing. The CDR3 has 14 amino acids, counting the end cysteine and phenylalanine. The CDR3 DNA has 42 bases and is translated from base 1. The germline V gene (reference sequence) sets CDR1 to LNHNV and CDR2 to YYDKDF. V gives up 0 bases and J gives up 5 bases, and the segment between their germline ends measures 7 bases.

These data belong to a study of OX40 agonist ivuxolimab in advanced cancers. For the wider study: Ivuxolimab, which targeted the costimulatory receptor OX40 (CD134), was an agonistic, fully human IgG2 monoclonal antibody. Of the roughly 54 patients in dose escalation, around 19 had hepatocellular carcinoma, some 15 had melanoma, 9 had renal cell carcinoma and 9 had head and neck cancer. Peripheral TCRbeta sequencing was intended to test whether TCR sequence diversity was altered and clonal T-cell expansion was caused by ivuxolimab. In the dose-escalation cohort, around four fifths of patients were male, and the mean age was 60 years with a range of about 20 to 90. Partial responses were achieved by three dose-escalation patients, of whom one had hepatocellular carcinoma and two had cutaneous melanoma. Intravenous ivuxolimab was administered to patients every 2 weeks at six dose levels: 0.01, 0.1, 0.3, 1.5, 3 and 10 mg/kg. The paper covers the monotherapy dose-escalation part of the phase I ivuxolimab trial, which included N of about 50 patients. Prior anti-PD-1, anti-PD-L1 or anti-CTLA-4 therapy was permitted, and checkpoint inhibitors had been received by roughly two fifths of dose-escalation patients.

To sequence the TCRbeta CDR3 region, genomic DNA was isolated from the sorted cells. The immunoSEQ Assay was used for sequencing of TCRbeta CDR3 regions. TCRdb provides this immuneACCESS table in a form limited to in-frame rearrangements. Some clones are lacking; in checked studies, under half of them reflect an unresolved V gene, and why the rest are absent is not known. This sample holds tens of thousands of clones; 80% to 90% were observed only once. Under 7% of the sample is in the top ten clones. Here is what the overall study found, with its caveats: At doses from 0.1 to 3.0 mg/kg, clonal expansion was seen in both CD4+ and CD8+ blood T cells between baseline and week 6. Low levels of normalized T-cell clonal expansion were also seen in some nonresponding patients. The antigen specificity of the clonally expanded peripheral T cells was not determined. On average, CD8+ T cells showed more expanded clones than CD4+ T cells after ivuxolimab. In the 0.1-3.0 mg/kg groups, partial responders had among the lowest normalized peripheral clonal expansion, particularly in CD8+ T cells.

Recombination linked TRBV15 to TRBJ2-2; the D gene identity is not certain. The specimen was CD4+ or CD8+ T cells sorted from blood, collected in a trial of the OX40 agonist ivuxolimab. The sequence derives from an adult with an advanced solid tumor such as melanoma, head and neck, liver or kidney cancer. The DNA sequence follows: TGTGCCACCAGCAGAGATAGGATTACCGGGGAGCTGTTTTTT. The translation is CATSRDRITGELFF. The CDR3 plus the reference TRBV15 and TRBJ2-2 genes for the other parts give the full variable domain: DAMVIQNPRYQVTQFGKPVTLSCSQTLNHNVMYWYQQKSSQAPKLLFHYYDKDFNNEADTPDNFQSRRPNTSFCFLDIRSPGLGDTAMYLCATSRDRITGELFFGEGSRLTVL.